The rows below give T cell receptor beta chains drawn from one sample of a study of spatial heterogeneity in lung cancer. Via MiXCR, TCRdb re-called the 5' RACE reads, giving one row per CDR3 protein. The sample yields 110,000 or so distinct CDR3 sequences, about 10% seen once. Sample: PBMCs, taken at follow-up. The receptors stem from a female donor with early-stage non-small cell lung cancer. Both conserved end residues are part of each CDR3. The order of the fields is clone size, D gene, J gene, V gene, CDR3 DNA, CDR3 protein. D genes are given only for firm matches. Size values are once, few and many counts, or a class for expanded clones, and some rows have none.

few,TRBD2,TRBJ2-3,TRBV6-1,TGTGCCAGCAGTTTAGGCGGGAGGGGAACAGATACGCAGTATTTT,CASSLGGRGTDTQYF
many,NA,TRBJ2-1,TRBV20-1,TGCAGTGCTAACGAGCGGTTAATCTACAATGAGCAGTTCTTC,CSANERLIYNEQFF
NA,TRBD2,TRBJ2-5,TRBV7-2,TGTGCCAGCAGCAACCGCGTAGCGGGGCGATTGGAGACCCAGTACTTC,CASSNRVAGRLETQYF
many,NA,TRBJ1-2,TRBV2,TGTGCCAGTACGGGTCCTGCAGGGGCCTATAACTATGGCTACACCTTC,CASTGPAGAYNYGYTF
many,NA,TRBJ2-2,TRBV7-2,TGTGCCAGCAGCCACCGGGACGAGAACACCGGGGAGCTGTTTTTT,CASSHRDENTGELFF
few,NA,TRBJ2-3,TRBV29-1,TGCAGCGTTCGAAGGACTTACACAGATACGCAGTATTTT,CSVRRTYTDTQYF
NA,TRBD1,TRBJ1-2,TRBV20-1,TGCAGTGCTAAAACCGGGACAGCCTATGGCTACACCTTC,CSAKTGTAYGYTF
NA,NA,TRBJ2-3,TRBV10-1,TGCGCCAGCAGTTGGGGTACGGATACGCAGTATTTT,CASSWGTDTQYF
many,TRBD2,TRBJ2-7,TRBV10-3,TGTGCCATCAATGCGGGAGGGGGCTCCTACGAGCAGTACTTC,CAINAGGGSYEQYF
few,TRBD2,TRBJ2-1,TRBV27,TGTGCCAGCAGTTTTAGCGGGTCCTACAATGAGCAGTTCTTC,CASSFSGSYNEQFF
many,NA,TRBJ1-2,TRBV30,TGTGCCTGGAGTGTCCTCGGTGGCTACACCTTC,CAWSVLGGYTF
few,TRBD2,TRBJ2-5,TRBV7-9,TGTGCCAGCAGCTTAGATGCGGGAGTGGTGGAGACCCAGTACTTC,CASSLDAGVVETQYF
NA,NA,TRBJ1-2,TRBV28,TGTGCCAGCAGCCTCAGTTCTGGCTACACCTTC,CASSLSSGYTF
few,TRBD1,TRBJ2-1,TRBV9,TGTGCCAGCAGCCACCGGGACAGGGAATGGAATGAGCAGTTCTTC,CASSHRDREWNEQFF
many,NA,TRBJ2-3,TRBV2,TGTGCCAGCAAGGAGCGATTCACAGATACGCAGTATTTT,CASKERFTDTQYF
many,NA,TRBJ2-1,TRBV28,TGTGCCAGCAGTTTGGCTCAGACACCCGAGCAGTTCTTC,CASSLAQTPEQFF
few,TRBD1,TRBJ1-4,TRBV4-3,TGCGCCAGCAGCCAAATGGAGGGGGCGCCGACTAATGAAAAACTGTTTTTT,CASSQMEGAPTNEKLFF
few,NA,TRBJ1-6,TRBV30,TGTGCGGAGGGGGGGCTGGCCTATAATTCACCCCTCCACTTT,CAEGGLAYNSPLHF
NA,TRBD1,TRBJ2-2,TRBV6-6,TGTGCCAGCAGTTACCACCTTGGACAGGGGGTCACCGGGGAGCTGTTTTTT,CASSYHLGQGVTGELFF
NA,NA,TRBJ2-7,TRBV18,TGTGCCAGCTCACCTCGTCCCGATTCCTACGAGCAGTACTTC,CASSPRPDSYEQYF
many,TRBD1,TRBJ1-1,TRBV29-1,TGCAGCGTTCTGACAGGGTTGAACACTGAAGCTTTCTTT,CSVLTGLNTEAFF
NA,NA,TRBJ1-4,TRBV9,TGTGCCAGCAGCGCCGGCGGCCCAACTAATGAAAAACTGTTTTTT,CASSAGGPTNEKLFF
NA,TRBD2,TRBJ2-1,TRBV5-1,TGCGCCAGCAGCTCCGGACTAGCCTGGGCGCAGTTCTTC,CASSSGLAWAQFF
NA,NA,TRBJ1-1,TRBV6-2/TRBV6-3,TGTGCCAGCAGTTACGGGTTGGGCGCTTTCTTT,CASSYGLGAFF
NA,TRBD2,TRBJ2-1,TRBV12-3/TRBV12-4,TGTGCCAGCAGTCCCGGACTAGCGGGAGTAAGGGAGCAGTTCTTC,CASSPGLAGVREQFF
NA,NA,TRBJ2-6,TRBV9,TGTGCCAGCAGCGTAGCGGCAGTAGTGAGCTCTGGGGCCAACGTCCTGACTTTC,CASSVAAVVSSGANVLTF
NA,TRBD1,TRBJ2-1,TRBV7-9,TGTGTCAGCTTAAGGAGACAGGGATTAGCCTCCAATGAGCAGTTCTTC,CVSLRRQGLASNEQFF
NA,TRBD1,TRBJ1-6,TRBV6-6,TGTGCCACCAGCGTAGAAACAGGGGACCTCCACTTT,CATSVETGDLHF
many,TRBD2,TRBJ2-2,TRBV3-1,TGTGCCAGCAGCCGTCGGGAGGCCAACACCGGGGAGCTGTTTTTT,CASSRREANTGELFF
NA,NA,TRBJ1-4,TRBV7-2,TGTGCCAGCAGCTATCCAGGGGAAAAACTGTTTTTT,CASSYPGEKLFF
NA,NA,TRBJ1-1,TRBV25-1,TGTGCCAGCAGTGAATTTGGGAAGGTTGGTGCTTTCTTT,CASSEFGKVGAFF
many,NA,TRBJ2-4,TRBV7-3,TGTGCCAGCAGCCAACGGCAAGGAAACATTCAGTACTTC,CASSQRQGNIQYF
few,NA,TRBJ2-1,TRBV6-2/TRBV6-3,TGTGCCACCTTAGGACTGGGGGGCTACAATGAGCAGTTCTTC,CATLGLGGYNEQFF
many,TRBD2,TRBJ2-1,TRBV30,TGTGCCTGGAGTTTGGGGGGGAGCTCCTACAATGAGCAGTTCTTC,CAWSLGGSSYNEQFF
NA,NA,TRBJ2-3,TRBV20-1,TGCAGTGCTAGAGATTGGCAGGGCTTGTCAGATACGCAGTATTTT,CSARDWQGLSDTQYF
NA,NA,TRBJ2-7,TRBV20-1,TGCAGTGCTAGTTTGGATTCGTCCTACGAGCAGTACTTC,CSASLDSSYEQYF
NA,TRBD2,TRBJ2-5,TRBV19,TGTGCCAGTAGTTCACCCCTGACTAGCGGGAGGACCGGGACCCAGTACTTC,CASSSPLTSGRTGTQYF
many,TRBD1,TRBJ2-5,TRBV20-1,TGCAGTGCTGCCCCCCGGGACAGGGGGCAAGAGACCCAGTACTTC,CSAAPRDRGQETQYF
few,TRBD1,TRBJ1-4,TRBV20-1,TGCAGTGCCAGCCGGACAGGGTGGGGGGAAAAACTGTTTTTT,CSASRTGWGEKLFF
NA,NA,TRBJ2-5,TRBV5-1,TGCGCCAGCAGCTTGGTCGGCATCGGCCAAGAGACCCAGTACTTC,CASSLVGIGQETQYF
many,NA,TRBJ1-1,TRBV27,NA,CASSSSVGTEAFF
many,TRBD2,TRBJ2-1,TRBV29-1,TGCAGCGTTGAAGATCTGGCTAGCGGGAGCGATGAGCAGTTCTTC,CSVEDLASGSDEQFF